This entry concerns a single TCR beta chain. This entry comes from a study of blood T cell repertoires in COVID-19. For the study at large: Sites across the United States, Italy and Spain contributed samples from acute and convalescent COVID-19. In each case, the material was cDNA or gDNA derived from T cells, B-cell-depleted T cells, or PBMCs.

Original analysis: Quantification of nucleated cells was approximated via reference gene primer amplification. TCRdb's copy holds only in-frame clones and misses some; the assay was immunoSEQ multiplex PCR. The V and J calls and clone size were taken over from that table, and D and trimming were inferred from the DNA. The sample consists of 200,000 to 300,000 clones, around 79% of them appearing once. The V end was cut by 0 bases, the J end by 0 bases, with 9 bases between. There are 16 residues in the CDR3. CDR1 is KGHSH and CDR2 is LQKENI in the germline V gene. Sequenced: peripheral blood. The source is a woman over 75 with acute or convalescent COVID-19. The chain joins TRBV18 to TRBJ1-3; a weak D match, TRBD1 (5 bases). The CDR3 reads CASSPPGGPSGNTIYF. The CDR3 region has the DNA TGTGCCAGCTCACCACCGGGGGGACCCTCTGGAAACACCATATATTTT.